Below, 9 T cell receptor beta chains from the same sample are listed, as sequenced in a study of T cell responses to AZD1222 COVID-19 vaccine. Assay: immunoSEQ multiplex PCR; the TCRdb copy retains only in-frame clones and omits some. This sample yields some 200,000 clones, of which roughly nine tenths are seen a single time; around 3.6% belongs to the top ten. This material consisted of peripheral blood, taken 28 days after the second AZD1222 dose. The origin of the receptors is an adult who received the AZD1222 COVID-19 vaccine.

A single count supports this clone. This chain uses TRBV28 with TRBJ1-1; 8 bases are a match to TRBD1. Germline V CDR1 and CDR2: MDHEN, SYDVKM. This CDR3 is 16 amino acids long. Trimming removed 4 bases from V and 0 bases from J; junction bases left unmatched: 7. The CDR3 region has the DNA TGTGCCAGCAGTTCCCGGGGACAGGCCCTGAACACTGAAGCTTTCTTT. As protein: CASSSRGQALNTEAFF.

This clone has just one count. V is TRBV19 and J is TRBJ1-4; D is possibly TRBD1 (5 bases). Germline CDR1 LNHDA, CDR2 SQIVND (reference sequence). Trimming removed 7 bases at V and 8 bases at J, with 17 bases between. There are 14 residues in the CDR3. The CDR3 DNA is TGTGCCAGTACCCTGGGGGGGGTAAGGGAAAAACTGTTTTTT. This encodes CASTLGGVREKLFF.

The gene calls are TRBV28 and TRBJ1-2, with D possibly being TRBD1 (5 bases). Germline V gives CDR1 MDHEN, CDR2 SYDVKM. The CDR3 is 14 amino acids. The ends were cut back, 2 bases at V and 3 bases at J, with 10 bases in the middle. CDR3 residues: CASSLQGIHYGYTF. CDR3 sequence (DNA): TGTGCCAGCAGTTTACAGGGTATCCACTATGGCTACACCTTC.

This CDR3 is CASRLTNNGYTF. CDR3 coding DNA: TGTGCCAGCAGGTTGACAAATAATGGCTACACCTTC. V is TRBV28 and J is TRBJ1-2; D is unclear. CDR1 MDHEN and CDR2 SYDVKM come from the germline V gene. The CDR3 length is 12 residues. Between the trimmed V and J ends, which lost 6 bases and 6 bases, there was a span of 11 bases.

The chain has TRBV28 and TRBJ2-3; tentatively, D is TRBD2 (5 bases). V was pared by 5 bases and J by 6 bases, with 12 bases between. The germline V gene has CDR1 MDHEN and CDR2 SYDVKM. This CDR3 is built from 13 residues. CDR3 in DNA: TGTGCCAGCAGTGCGGGCCGAAGGGATACGCAGTATTTT. Translating gives CASSAGRRDTQYF.

V gene TRBV6-6 combines with J gene TRBJ2-5; D is unresolved. Per germline, CDR1 MNHNY and CDR2 SVGAGI (reference sequence). The CDR3 length is 13 residues. V was shortened by 6 bases and J by 4 bases, with 12 bases between the two germline ends. The CDR3 here is CASRSSLVETQYF. The CDR3 DNA reads TGTGCCAGCAGATCCAGCCTGGTAGAGACCCAGTACTTC.

The rearrangement joins TRBV7-3 to TRBJ2-1; D is possibly TRBD2 (5 bases). There are 15 residues in the CDR3. V lost 1 base to trimming and J lost 0 bases, with 7 bases between them. CDR1 and CDR2 (germline): SGHTA, FQGTGA. The CDR3 loop is CASSLRGDSYNEQFF. As DNA, the CDR3 is TGTGCCAGCAGCTTAAGGGGAGACTCCTACAATGAGCAGTTCTTC.

This clone showed up just a few times. The chain recombines TRBV5-6 with TRBJ2-1; D may be TRBD2 (5 bases). In germline, CDR1 is SGHDT, CDR2 YYEEEE. Between the trimmed V and J ends, which lost 6 bases and 1 base, there was a span of 14 bases. The CDR3 has 15 residues. This CDR3 reads CASTRTAVSYNEQFF. The CDR3 DNA reads TGTGCCAGCACCCGCACAGCGGTATCCTACAATGAGCAGTTCTTC.

V gene TRBV4-1 combines with J gene TRBJ2-7; 7 nucleotides align to TRBD1. The CDR3 length is 14 residues. V was clipped by 1 base and J by 3 bases; unmatched bases: 3. The germline V gene encodes CDR1 MGHRA and CDR2 YSYEKL. This CDR3 reads CASSQGQGNYEQYF. The CDR3 region has the DNA TGCGCCAGCAGCCAAGGACAGGGCAACTACGAGCAGTACTTC.